This TCR beta chain was identified in a study of T cell repertoires in cytomegalovirus infection. By its share, this clonotype is medium-sized. Its antigen is currently unknown. TCRdb reprocessed the reads with MiXCR, giving one entry per CDR3 protein. The sample records about 920,000 distinct CDR3 sequences, 25% to 40% being singletons. Germline assignment: CDR1 SGHTA and CDR2 FQGNSA. The CDR3 loop spans 19 amino acids. The V end was cut by 2 bases, the J end by 10 bases, with 32 bases between. This TCR came from a human donor in good health (CMV status not recorded). Some clones in this sample may be carry-over from other donors' samples. Specimen: cultured CD8+ T cells from PBMCs, collected from culture after CMV antigen stimulation. The chain carries TRBV7-2 and TRBJ2-5; D gene uncertain. DNA of the CDR3: TGTGCCAGCAGCTTAAGGTGGCCCTACTTAAATGCACACAGTAGAGGCCAGTACTTC. As protein: CASSLRWPYLNAHSRGQYF.